The rows below give T cell receptor beta chains drawn from one sample of a study of T cells in Graves' hyperthyroidism and ophthalmopathy. TCRdb ran MiXCR on the multiplex PCR reads and lists one entry per CDR3 protein. The table has approximately 610,000 distinct CDR3 sequences, roughly 14% seen once; the top ten hold approximately 4.3%. The sample was blood. Receptor source: a middle-aged woman with Graves' ophthalmopathy. Each CDR3 is given with its conserved first and last residue. The D gene is left open where the match is weak. Clone size is shown for a subset of rows, as once, few, many or a class of expanded clone.

CDR3 length: 14
V gene: TRBV6-2/TRBV6-3
D gene: -
J gene: TRBJ2-7
clone size: -
CDR3 DNA: TGTGCCAGCTGGTTCCGAAGGGGATCCTACGAGCAGTACTTC
CDR3 protein: CASWFRRGSYEQYF

CDR3 length: 13
V gene: TRBV7-2
D gene: -
J gene: TRBJ1-2
clone size: -
CDR3 DNA: TGTGCCAGCAGCTTGTTTGTTCACTATGGCTACACCTTC
CDR3 protein: CASSLFVHYGYTF

CDR3 length: 13
V gene: TRBV7-9
D gene: -
J gene: TRBJ2-7
clone size: -
CDR3 DNA: TGTGCCAGCAGCCCTACAGGGTTCGACGAGCAGTACTTC
CDR3 protein: CASSPTGFDEQYF

CDR3 length: 14
V gene: TRBV2
D gene: -
J gene: TRBJ1-1
clone size: many
CDR3 DNA: TGTGCCAGCAGCGGACCTCAGGGGAGCCTCGAAGCTTTCTTT
CDR3 protein: CASSGPQGSLEAFF

CDR3 length: 13
V gene: TRBV28
D gene: -
J gene: TRBJ2-2
clone size: many
CDR3 DNA: TGTGCCAGCATCCCGGGGTCCACCGGGGAGCTGTTTTTT
CDR3 protein: CASIPGSTGELFF

CDR3 length: 13
V gene: TRBV19
D gene: TRBD1
J gene: TRBJ1-5
clone size: -
CDR3 DNA: TGTGCCAGTAGTGGGGGGACAGGGGGGCCCCAGCATTTT
CDR3 protein: CASSGGTGGPQHF

CDR3 length: 15
V gene: TRBV6-2/TRBV6-3
D gene: TRBD2
J gene: TRBJ2-7
clone size: -
CDR3 DNA: TGTGCCAGCACCTTTCCGGGACTAGCAACCTACGAGCAGTACTTC
CDR3 protein: CASTFPGLATYEQYF

CDR3 length: 13
V gene: TRBV30
D gene: -
J gene: TRBJ2-1
clone size: many
CDR3 DNA: TGTGCCTGGAGTGTACGTAGGGCAGGTGAGCAGTTCTTC
CDR3 protein: CAWSVRRAGEQFF

CDR3 length: 12
V gene: TRBV29-1
D gene: -
J gene: TRBJ1-2
clone size: many
CDR3 DNA: TGCAGCGTTGAAGGGCACCTCTATGGCTACACCTTC
CDR3 protein: CSVEGHLYGYTF

CDR3 length: 15
V gene: TRBV11-2
D gene: -
J gene: TRBJ2-5
clone size: -
CDR3 DNA: TGTGCCAGCAGCTTTAACGGGGGAAGTCGGGAGACCCAGTACTTC
CDR3 protein: CASSFNGGSRETQYF

CDR3 length: 13
V gene: TRBV7-2
D gene: TRBD2
J gene: TRBJ2-5
clone size: many
CDR3 DNA: TGTGCCAGCAGCAAAGCGGGAGCAGAGACCCAGTACTTC
CDR3 protein: CASSKAGAETQYF

CDR3 length: 14
V gene: TRBV28
D gene: -
J gene: TRBJ2-7
clone size: many
CDR3 DNA: TGTGCCAGCAGCAAAGGTCACTCTCCCTACGAGCAGTACTTC
CDR3 protein: CASSKGHSPYEQYF

CDR3 length: 13
V gene: TRBV12-3/TRBV12-4
D gene: -
J gene: TRBJ2-5
clone size: many
CDR3 DNA: TGTGCCAGCAGCAACGGACAGTTGGAGACCCAGTACTTC
CDR3 protein: CASSNGQLETQYF

CDR3 length: 18
V gene: TRBV5-1
D gene: -
J gene: TRBJ2-6
clone size: -
CDR3 DNA: TGCGCCAGCAGCTTCCTGACCACAGGGAGCTCTGGGGCCAACGTCCTGACTTTC
CDR3 protein: CASSFLTTGSSGANVLTF

CDR3 length: 13
V gene: TRBV7-2
D gene: -
J gene: TRBJ2-5
clone size: many
CDR3 DNA: TGTGCCAGCAGCTTATGGCCCCTCGGGGACCAGTACTTC
CDR3 protein: CASSLWPLGDQYF

CDR3 length: 14
V gene: TRBV20-1
D gene: TRBD1
J gene: TRBJ2-5
clone size: few
CDR3 DNA: TGCAGTGCCCCACCGGGACAGCACCAAGAGACCCAGTACTTC
CDR3 protein: CSAPPGQHQETQYF

CDR3 length: 14
V gene: TRBV28
D gene: TRBD1
J gene: TRBJ1-2
clone size: many
CDR3 DNA: TGTGCCAGCAGTTTATGGGGGACAGACTATGGCTACACCTTC
CDR3 protein: CASSLWGTDYGYTF

CDR3 length: 14
V gene: TRBV30
D gene: -
J gene: TRBJ2-5
clone size: -
CDR3 DNA: TGTGCCTGGAGCCGGGGGACAGTAAAAGAGACCCAGTACTTC
CDR3 protein: CAWSRGTVKETQYF

CDR3 length: 16
V gene: TRBV27
D gene: -
J gene: TRBJ2-5
clone size: many
CDR3 DNA: TGTGCCAGCTCTAACTTCGGGGGCGGGAGCCGAGAGACCCAGTACTTC
CDR3 protein: CASSNFGGGSRETQYF

CDR3 length: 15
V gene: TRBV6-1
D gene: -
J gene: TRBJ1-5
clone size: -
CDR3 DNA: TGTGCCGGCAGTGAAAAACTGTTGCCGAGTCAGCCCCAGCATTTT
CDR3 protein: CAGSEKLLPSQPQHF

CDR3 length: 14
V gene: TRBV12-3/TRBV12-4
D gene: TRBD1
J gene: TRBJ1-1
clone size: many
CDR3 DNA: TGTGCCAGCAGTTTAGCGGGACAGGTGACTGAAGCTTTCTTT
CDR3 protein: CASSLAGQVTEAFF

CDR3 length: 13
V gene: TRBV7-2
D gene: -
J gene: TRBJ2-7
clone size: many
CDR3 DNA: TGTGCCAGCAGCCCCCTCACCTCCTACGAGCAGTACTTC
CDR3 protein: CASSPLTSYEQYF

CDR3 length: 14
V gene: TRBV6-5
D gene: TRBD1
J gene: TRBJ2-7
clone size: many
CDR3 DNA: TGTGCCAGCAGCCCAGGACAGGGGAGAGCCGAGCAGTACTTC
CDR3 protein: CASSPGQGRAEQYF

CDR3 length: 15
V gene: TRBV2
D gene: -
J gene: TRBJ1-1
clone size: -
CDR3 DNA: TGTGCCAGCAGGAAACAACAGACCTTCGGCACTGAAGCTTTCTTT
CDR3 protein: CASRKQQTFGTEAFF

CDR3 length: 16
V gene: TRBV28
D gene: -
J gene: TRBJ1-1
clone size: many
CDR3 DNA: TGTGCCAGCACCATAAAGTATAGGTTAATGAACACTGAAGCTTTCTTT
CDR3 protein: CASTIKYRLMNTEAFF

CDR3 length: 14
V gene: TRBV4-3
D gene: -
J gene: TRBJ2-2
clone size: -
CDR3 DNA: TGCGCCAGCAGCCAAGATAGATCTATGGAGGAGCTGTTTTTT
CDR3 protein: CASSQDRSMEELFF

CDR3 length: 14
V gene: TRBV28
D gene: TRBD1
J gene: TRBJ1-2
clone size: many
CDR3 DNA: TGTGCCAGCAGTTTGATCGGGACAGGGCGAGGCTACACCTTC
CDR3 protein: CASSLIGTGRGYTF

CDR3 length: 17
V gene: TRBV11-2
D gene: TRBD2
J gene: TRBJ2-7
clone size: -
CDR3 DNA: TGTGCCAGCAGCCCATATAGCGGGAGGGCCAGCCCCTACGAGCAGTACTTC
CDR3 protein: CASSPYSGRASPYEQYF

CDR3 length: 16
V gene: TRBV3-2
D gene: -
J gene: TRBJ1-1
clone size: many
CDR3 DNA: TGTGCCAGCAGCCACCTCTCGGACAGGGGGCAAGGTGAAGCTTTCTTT
CDR3 protein: CASSHLSDRGQGEAFF

CDR3 length: 16
V gene: TRBV28
D gene: TRBD1
J gene: TRBJ1-5
clone size: many
CDR3 DNA: TGTGCCAGCAGTTTGGGGACAGGGGTTGTTAGTCAGCCCCAGCATTTT
CDR3 protein: CASSLGTGVVSQPQHF

CDR3 length: 16
V gene: TRBV5-1
D gene: TRBD2
J gene: TRBJ2-7
clone size: -
CDR3 DNA: TGCGCCAGCAGCTTGTTTGGGCTAGCGGAAGACTACGAGCAGTACTTC
CDR3 protein: CASSLFGLAEDYEQYF

CDR3 length: 14
V gene: TRBV4-2
D gene: -
J gene: TRBJ2-5
clone size: -
CDR3 DNA: TGTGCCAGCAGCCAACCCCCTGGTGTTGAGACCCAGTACTTC
CDR3 protein: CASSQPPGVETQYF

CDR3 length: 12
V gene: TRBV29-1
D gene: -
J gene: TRBJ1-1
clone size: many
CDR3 DNA: TGCAGCGTCCGGGTTGGGGGTACTGAAGCTTTCTTT
CDR3 protein: CSVRVGGTEAFF

CDR3 length: 20
V gene: TRBV7-1
D gene: TRBD2
J gene: TRBJ2-7
clone size: -
CDR3 DNA: TGTGCCAGCAGCTCATCAGATGGGACTAGCGGGAGGAAGGTCTCCTACGAGCAGTACTTC
CDR3 protein: CASSSSDGTSGRKVSYEQYF

CDR3 length: 14
V gene: TRBV30
D gene: -
J gene: TRBJ2-5
clone size: many
CDR3 DNA: TGTGCCTGGAGTGGGGGAGGCCCACAAGAGACCCAGTACTTC
CDR3 protein: CAWSGGGPQETQYF

CDR3 length: 13
V gene: TRBV20-1
D gene: TRBD2
J gene: TRBJ2-7
clone size: many
CDR3 DNA: TGCAGTTGCGGGGGGCTAGCGGCTTACGAGCAGTACTTC
CDR3 protein: CSCGGLAAYEQYF

CDR3 length: 14
V gene: TRBV2
D gene: -
J gene: TRBJ2-7
clone size: many
CDR3 DNA: TGTGCCAGCAGTGAAGGGTTCAGGGACTACGAGCAGTACTTC
CDR3 protein: CASSEGFRDYEQYF

CDR3 length: 12
V gene: TRBV30
D gene: -
J gene: TRBJ2-7
clone size: many
CDR3 DNA: TGTGCCTGGAGCCCCGACGGCTACGAGCAGTACTTC
CDR3 protein: CAWSPDGYEQYF

CDR3 length: 14
V gene: TRBV20-1
D gene: -
J gene: TRBJ1-2
clone size: -
CDR3 DNA: TGCAGTGCTAGAGATCTGGTCGGTAACTATGGCTACACCTTC
CDR3 protein: CSARDLVGNYGYTF

CDR3 length: 14
V gene: TRBV6-2/TRBV6-3
D gene: -
J gene: TRBJ1-1
clone size: many
CDR3 DNA: TGTGCCAGCAGTTACTTGCGGCGGAACACTGAAGCTTTCTTT
CDR3 protein: CASSYLRRNTEAFF

CDR3 length: 19
V gene: TRBV4-1
D gene: -
J gene: TRBJ1-1
clone size: -
CDR3 DNA: TGCGCCAGCAGCCAAGATCAGACGGTTGGAGTCGCGGCGAACACTGAAGCTTTCTTT
CDR3 protein: CASSQDQTVGVAANTEAFF

CDR3 length: 16
V gene: TRBV11-2
D gene: -
J gene: TRBJ2-7
clone size: -
CDR3 DNA: TGTGCCAGCAGCTTGGACGGACGGGCGGGGAGCTACGAGCAGTACTTC
CDR3 protein: CASSLDGRAGSYEQYF

CDR3 length: 16
V gene: TRBV28
D gene: -
J gene: TRBJ1-5
clone size: few
CDR3 DNA: TGTGCCAGCAGTTTCTTCGGCGGTGAGTCAAATCAGCCCCAGCATTTT
CDR3 protein: CASSFFGGESNQPQHF

CDR3 length: 17
V gene: TRBV12-5
D gene: TRBD1
J gene: TRBJ2-4
clone size: many
CDR3 DNA: TGTGCTAGTGGTTTGCCCTACAGGGGGTCAGGCGAAAACATTCAGTACTTC
CDR3 protein: CASGLPYRGSGENIQYF

CDR3 length: 13
V gene: TRBV28
D gene: -
J gene: TRBJ2-7
clone size: many
CDR3 DNA: TGTGCCAGCACCTCCCCGGCATCGGGCGAGCAGTACTTC
CDR3 protein: CASTSPASGEQYF

CDR3 length: 13
V gene: TRBV6-2/TRBV6-3
D gene: -
J gene: TRBJ1-1
clone size: -
CDR3 DNA: TGTGCCAGCAGCCTTTCAGCATGGACTGAAGCTTTCTTT
CDR3 protein: CASSLSAWTEAFF

CDR3 length: 14
V gene: TRBV10-3
D gene: -
J gene: TRBJ1-5
clone size: many
CDR3 DNA: TGTGCCATCAGTGCTGGCAGACTAGAGCAGCCCCAGCATTTT
CDR3 protein: CAISAGRLEQPQHF

CDR3 length: 14
V gene: TRBV12-3/TRBV12-4
D gene: TRBD1
J gene: TRBJ1-1
clone size: -
CDR3 DNA: TGTGCCAGCAGGGACAGGAGCATGAACACTGAAGCTTTCTTT
CDR3 protein: CASRDRSMNTEAFF

CDR3 length: 13
V gene: TRBV28
D gene: -
J gene: TRBJ2-2
clone size: many
CDR3 DNA: TGTGCCAGCAGTTTGAGGCAGGACGGGGAGCTGTTTTTT
CDR3 protein: CASSLRQDGELFF

CDR3 length: 15
V gene: TRBV11-2
D gene: -
J gene: TRBJ2-5
clone size: many
CDR3 DNA: TGTGCCAGCAGCTTAGTCGGAGGGCTGGGAGAGACCCAGTACTTC
CDR3 protein: CASSLVGGLGETQYF

CDR3 length: 16
V gene: TRBV30
D gene: -
J gene: TRBJ1-3
clone size: -
CDR3 DNA: TGTGCCTGGAGTGTTGGGGGGCGAATCACTGGAAACACCATATATTTT
CDR3 protein: CAWSVGGRITGNTIYF

CDR3 length: 13
V gene: TRBV24-1
D gene: -
J gene: TRBJ2-7
clone size: medium-sized
CDR3 DNA: TGTGCCACCATCACCAGGGACGCCTACGAGCAGTACTTC
CDR3 protein: CATITRDAYEQYF

CDR3 length: 11
V gene: TRBV12-3/TRBV12-4
D gene: -
J gene: TRBJ2-5
clone size: many
CDR3 DNA: TGTGCCAGCAGTTCGGCGGGGACCCAGTACTTC
CDR3 protein: CASSSAGTQYF

CDR3 length: 16
V gene: TRBV7-3
D gene: TRBD1
J gene: TRBJ1-3
clone size: -
CDR3 DNA: TGTGCCAGCAGCGACACCGGGACAGGGACTGGAAACACCATATATTTT
CDR3 protein: CASSDTGTGTGNTIYF

CDR3 length: 14
V gene: TRBV7-9
D gene: -
J gene: TRBJ1-3
clone size: few
CDR3 DNA: TGTGCCAGCAGCTTACGGACGCTGGGAAACACCATATATTTT
CDR3 protein: CASSLRTLGNTIYF

CDR3 length: 17
V gene: TRBV30
D gene: -
J gene: TRBJ1-5
clone size: -
CDR3 DNA: TGTGCCTGGAGTCCTGGACTAGCTACCCATGGCAATCAGCCCCAGCATTTT
CDR3 protein: CAWSPGLATHGNQPQHF

CDR3 length: 15
V gene: TRBV7-8
D gene: -
J gene: TRBJ2-7
clone size: many
CDR3 DNA: TGTGCCAGCAGCTTGGGTACAGGGAACTCCTACGAGCAGTACTTC
CDR3 protein: CASSLGTGNSYEQYF

CDR3 length: 13
V gene: TRBV6-1
D gene: -
J gene: TRBJ2-7
clone size: -
CDR3 DNA: TGTGCCATCAGCTCCGGGACGCCGGTCGGGCAGTACTTC
CDR3 protein: CAISSGTPVGQYF

CDR3 length: 15
V gene: TRBV27
D gene: TRBD2
J gene: TRBJ2-7
clone size: many
CDR3 DNA: TGTGCCAGCAGTTTAGTCCTAGCGGGAGTGAACGAGCAGTACTTC
CDR3 protein: CASSLVLAGVNEQYF